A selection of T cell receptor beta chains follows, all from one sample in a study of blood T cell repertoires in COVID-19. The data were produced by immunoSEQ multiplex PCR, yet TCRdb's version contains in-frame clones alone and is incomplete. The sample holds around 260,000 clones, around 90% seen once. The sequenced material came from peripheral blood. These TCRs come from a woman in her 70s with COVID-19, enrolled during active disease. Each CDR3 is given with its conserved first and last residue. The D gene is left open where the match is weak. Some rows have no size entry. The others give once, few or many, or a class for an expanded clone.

TGTGCCAGCAGCTTGGACAGGGGGCTATACAATGAGCAGTTCTTC,CASSLDRGLYNEQFF,TRBJ2-1,TRBV7-3,.,TRBD1
TGTGCCAGCAGTTTAGGGGTTGGCTACACCTTC,CASSLGVGYTF,TRBJ1-2,TRBV6-2/TRBV6-3,once,.
TGTGCCACCAGTGATCCTGGACAGGGTGGAAAGGCTAACTATGGCTACACCTTC,CATSDPGQGGKANYGYTF,TRBJ1-2,TRBV24-1,.,TRBD1
TGTGCCAGCAGTGAGGACAGGGGCATTCCTCCAGCTAACTATGGCTACACCTTC,CASSEDRGIPPANYGYTF,TRBJ1-2,TRBV25-1,.,TRBD1
TGTGCCAGCAGACAGTTGCAAGGCACCGGGGAGCTGTTTTTT,CASRQLQGTGELFF,TRBJ2-2,TRBV6-5,.,.
TGTGCCTGGAGGGACCCGGGACTAGCGGGATTCTACAATGAGCAGTTCTTC,CAWRDPGLAGFYNEQFF,TRBJ2-1,TRBV30,.,TRBD2
TGTGCCAGCAGTCCCAGAAACTACGAGCAGTACTTC,CASSPRNYEQYF,TRBJ2-7,TRBV6-5,.,.
TGTGCCAGCAGTTCTTCCTACGAGCAGTACTTC,CASSSSYEQYF,TRBJ2-7,TRBV28,few,.
TGTGCCAGCAGCCTTAGCGGGAGTGTCGGGGAGACCCAGTACTTC,CASSLSGSVGETQYF,TRBJ2-5,TRBV7-9,.,TRBD2
TGTGCCAGCAGCTTTACCGCTCCTAGACTAGCGGGAGGGCCGCACAATGAGCAGTTCTTC,CASSFTAPRLAGGPHNEQFF,TRBJ2-1,TRBV13,.,TRBD2
TGTGCCAGCAACAAAGACTCCGCCTCTAACTATGGCTACACCTTC,CASNKDSASNYGYTF,TRBJ1-2,TRBV2,.,.
TGTGCCACCAGCAGCGGGGGCTATGGCTACACCTTC,CATSSGGYGYTF,TRBJ1-2,TRBV15,.,.
TGTGCCAGCAGCTTTCTTTTTACTAGCGGGTTCGACGGGGAGACCCAGTACTTC,CASSFLFTSGFDGETQYF,TRBJ2-5,TRBV5-4,.,TRBD2
TGTGCCACCAGCACCAGAGGGACAGGGGACGAAAAACTGTTTTTT,CATSTRGTGDEKLFF,TRBJ1-4,TRBV15,.,TRBD1
TGTGCCAGCAGCCAAGACCAGGACAGCTATGGCTACACCTTC,CASSQDQDSYGYTF,TRBJ1-2,TRBV3-1/TRBV3-2,.,.
TGTGCCAGTGTACGGGACATCTCTGGAAACACCATATATTTT,CASVRDISGNTIYF,TRBJ1-3,TRBV2,.,.
TGTGCAAGTCGCTTAGAGAGAGGGAGGGGTGTGGACCAGCCCCAGCATTTT,CASRLERGRGVDQPQHF,TRBJ1-5,TRBV12-2,.,.
TGTGCCAGCAGTTTAGCAGGGATCACTTCCTACGAGCAGTACTTC,CASSLAGITSYEQYF,TRBJ2-7,TRBV28,.,.
TGTGCCAGTGCTCCCGGACAAGGTAATCAGCCCCAGCATTTT,CASAPGQGNQPQHF,TRBJ1-5,TRBV19,.,.
TGCGCCAGCAGCCCAGGACTAGCGGGAGGGTTTGGGAATGAGCAGTTCTTC,CASSPGLAGGFGNEQFF,TRBJ2-1,TRBV5-1,.,TRBD2
TGTGCCAGCAGTGAGCAGGGGGATCAGCCCCAGCATTTT,CASSEQGDQPQHF,TRBJ1-5,TRBV6-4,.,TRBD1
TGCGCCAGCAGCTCGGCCACAGGGCAGAACACTGAAGCTTTCTTT,CASSSATGQNTEAFF,TRBJ1-1,TRBV5-1,few,.
TGTGCCAGTAACCCGGGGAGCAATCAGCCCCAGCATTTT,CASNPGSNQPQHF,TRBJ1-5,TRBV19,.,.
TGTGCCTGGAACAAAGAGGTGGAGGGCTACACCTTC,CAWNKEVEGYTF,TRBJ1-2,TRBV30,.,.
TGTGCCAGCAGCTCTCTGGGACTAATTGGGGGAGAGACCCAGTACTTC,CASSSLGLIGGETQYF,TRBJ2-5,TRBV9,.,TRBD2
TGTGCCAGCAGCCCCGGACTAGGGAAGAACGAGCAGTACTTC,CASSPGLGKNEQYF,TRBJ2-7,TRBV7-2,once,TRBD2
TGTGCCAGCAATAATGGGGGGGTCGGTGGCTACACCTTC,CASNNGGVGGYTF,TRBJ1-2,TRBV6-5,few,.
TGTGCCAGCAGCCAGGAGGTCGATAATGAGCAGTTCTTC,CASSQEVDNEQFF,TRBJ2-1,TRBV4-2,.,.
TGTGCCAGCAGCCAAACACGGACTAGCGGGAGAAATGAGCAGTTCTTC,CASSQTRTSGRNEQFF,TRBJ2-1,TRBV3-1/TRBV3-2,.,TRBD2
TGTGCCAGCAGCTTAGAGGCTGGGGCCAACGTCCTGACTTTC,CASSLEAGANVLTF,TRBJ2-6,TRBV5-5,.,.
TGTGCCAGCAGCTTCGGATACAGGATGAACACTGAAGCTTTCTTT,CASSFGYRMNTEAFF,TRBJ1-1,TRBV7-8,.,.
TGTGCCAGCCTCTATCGTATGGTGTTCTTC,CASLYRMVFF,TRBJ2-1,TRBV6-5,.,.
TGTGCCAGCAGCCAAGAAGGTCGGGGAGTAGGCAATGAGCAGTTCTTC,CASSQEGRGVGNEQFF,TRBJ2-1,TRBV4-2,.,.
TGTGCCAGCAGCTTAGCTGCGGGGAGCGGCAATCAGCCCCAGCATTTT,CASSLAAGSGNQPQHF,TRBJ1-5,TRBV7-2,.,.
TGTGCCAGCAGCCAGGACAGGGCAAGCTCCTACGAGCAGTACTTC,CASSQDRASSYEQYF,TRBJ2-7,TRBV3-1/TRBV3-2,.,TRBD1
TGTGCCAGCAGCTTCCAGGCGAAAAATCAAGAGACCCAGTACTTC,CASSFQAKNQETQYF,TRBJ2-5,TRBV5-5,.,.
TGCAGTGCCCTGCGCAATGAGCAGTTCTTC,CSALRNEQFF,TRBJ2-1,TRBV20-1,.,.
TGTGCCAGCAGCTCTGTGGGAGGTAGCACAGATACGCAGTATTTT,CASSSVGGSTDTQYF,TRBJ2-3,TRBV7-2,.,.
TGTGCCAGCGCTAGGGGGTCTGGAAACACCATATATTTT,CASARGSGNTIYF,TRBJ1-3,TRBV28,.,.